This paragraph reports one T cell receptor (beta chain). Its specificity is unknown. The germline V gene has CDR1 MNHNS and CDR2 SASEGT. V was cut by 7 bases and J by 7 bases, with 19 bases left in between. The length of the CDR3 is 15 residues. As every portion of the isolated RNA was reverse transcribed, the sequencing read expressed TCRB transcripts. Sequenced by immunoSEQ multiplex PCR; TCRdb stores in-frame clones only, minus some. The sample has around 140,000 clones; 9% to 10% are singletons. This sample stems from a study of beta chain features in type 1 diabetes. Broader study findings: PCR might pick shorter templates more often, in the same way for patients and controls.

The rearrangement joins TRBV6-1 to TRBJ1-4, with no clear D. This clonotype originated in a woman between 40 and 55 years old in good health. The specimen sequenced was central memory CD4+ T cells from blood. The CDR3: CASIQDRGYGEKLFF. The CDR3 coding sequence is TGTGCCAGCATCCAAGACCGCGGCTATGGTGAAAAACTGTTTTTT.